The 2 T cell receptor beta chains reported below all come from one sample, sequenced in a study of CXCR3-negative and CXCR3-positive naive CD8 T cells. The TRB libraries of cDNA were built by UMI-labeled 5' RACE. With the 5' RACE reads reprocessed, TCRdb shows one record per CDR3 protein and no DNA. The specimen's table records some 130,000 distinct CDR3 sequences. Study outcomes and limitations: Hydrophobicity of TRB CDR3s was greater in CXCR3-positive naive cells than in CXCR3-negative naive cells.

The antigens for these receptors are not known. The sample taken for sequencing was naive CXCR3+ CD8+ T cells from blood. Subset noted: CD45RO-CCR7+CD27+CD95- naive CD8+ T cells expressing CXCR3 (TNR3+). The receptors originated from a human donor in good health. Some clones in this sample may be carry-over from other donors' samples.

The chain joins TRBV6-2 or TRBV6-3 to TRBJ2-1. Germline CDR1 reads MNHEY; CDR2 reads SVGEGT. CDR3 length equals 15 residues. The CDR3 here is CASSYRPVETNEQFF.

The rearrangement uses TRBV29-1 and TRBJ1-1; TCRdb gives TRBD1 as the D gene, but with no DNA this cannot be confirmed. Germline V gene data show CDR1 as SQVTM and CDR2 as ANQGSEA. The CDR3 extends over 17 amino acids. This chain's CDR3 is CSVEVWDRGPRNTEAFF.